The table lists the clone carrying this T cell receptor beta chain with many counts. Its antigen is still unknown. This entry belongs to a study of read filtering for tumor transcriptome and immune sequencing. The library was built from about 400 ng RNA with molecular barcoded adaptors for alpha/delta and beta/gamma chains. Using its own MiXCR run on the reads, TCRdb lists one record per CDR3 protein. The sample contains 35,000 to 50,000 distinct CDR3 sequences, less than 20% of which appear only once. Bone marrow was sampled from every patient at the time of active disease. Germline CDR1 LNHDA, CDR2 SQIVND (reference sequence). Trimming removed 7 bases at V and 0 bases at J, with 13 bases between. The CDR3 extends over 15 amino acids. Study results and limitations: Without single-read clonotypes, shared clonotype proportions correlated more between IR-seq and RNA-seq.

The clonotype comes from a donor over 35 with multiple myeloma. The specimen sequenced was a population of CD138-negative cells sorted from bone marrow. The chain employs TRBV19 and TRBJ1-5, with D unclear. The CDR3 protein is CASKWSVYSNQPQHF. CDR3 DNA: TGTGCCAGTAAGTGGTCAGTCTATAGCAATCAGCCCCAGCATTTT.